The clone carrying this T cell receptor (beta chain) was seen repeatedly, ten times or more. The read finishes 3 residues shy of the CDR3 end, and the germline J gene is used to complete it. V trimming: 5 bases; J trimming: 0 bases; junction bases outside the gene matches: 4. This CDR3 is 15 amino acids long. Germline-derived CDR1 and CDR2 are SGHTA and FQGTGA. Only in-frame clones appear in the TCRdb table, and some are missing; sequencing was by immunoSEQ multiplex PCR. There are roughly 58,000 clones in the sample, none observed a single time. This entry comes from a study of T cell clonality in common variable immunodeficiency.

The clonotype comes from a person aged 18 to 75 in good health. This chain connects TRBV7-3 to TRBJ1-1, with TRBD1 matching 9 bases. Sequencing input: peripheral blood mononuclear cells. Here the CDR3 reads CASSPGTGMNTEAFF. The CDR3 DNA, read in part, is TGTGCCAGCAGCCCCGGGACAGGGATGAACACTGAA. Complete variable domain (other parts from reference TRBV7-3 and TRBJ1-1): GAGVSQTPSNKVTEKGKYVELRCDPISGHTALYWYRQSLGQGPEFLIYFQGTGAADDSGLPNDRFFAVRPEGSVSTLKIQRTERGDSAVYLCASSPGTGMNTEAFFGQGTRLTVV.